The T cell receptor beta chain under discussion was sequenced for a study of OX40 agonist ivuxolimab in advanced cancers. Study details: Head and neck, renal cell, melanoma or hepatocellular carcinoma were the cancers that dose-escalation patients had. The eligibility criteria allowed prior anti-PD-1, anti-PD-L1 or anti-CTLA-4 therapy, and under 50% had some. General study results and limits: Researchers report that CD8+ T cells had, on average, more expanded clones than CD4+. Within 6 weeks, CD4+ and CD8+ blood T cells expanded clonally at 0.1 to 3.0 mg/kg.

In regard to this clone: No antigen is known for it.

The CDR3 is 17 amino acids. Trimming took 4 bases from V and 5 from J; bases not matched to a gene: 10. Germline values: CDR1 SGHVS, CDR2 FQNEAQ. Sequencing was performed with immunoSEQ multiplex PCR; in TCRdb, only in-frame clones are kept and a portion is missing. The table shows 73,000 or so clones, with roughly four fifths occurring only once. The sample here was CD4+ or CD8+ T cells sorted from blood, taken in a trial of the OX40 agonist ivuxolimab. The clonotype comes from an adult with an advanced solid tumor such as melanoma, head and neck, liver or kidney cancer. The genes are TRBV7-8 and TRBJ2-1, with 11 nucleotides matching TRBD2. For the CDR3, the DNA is TGTGCCAGCAGCTCAGGATTAGCGGGGGGGCTCCACAATGAGCAGTTCTTC. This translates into CASSSGLAGGLHNEQFF.